This T cell receptor (beta chain) originates from a study of blood T cell repertoires in COVID-19. As for the study in general: Sites in the United States, Italy and Spain provided acute and convalescent COVID-19 samples. In each case, the material was cDNA or gDNA derived from T cells, B-cell-depleted T cells, or PBMCs.

Germline CDR1 and CDR2: MGHRA and YSYEKL. The V gene lost 4 bases and the J gene lost 7 bases, with 11 bases spanning the gap. The CDR3 loop spans 12 amino acids. As originally analysed: Amplifying reference gene primers gave estimates of nucleated cell counts. Produced via immunoSEQ multiplex PCR; TCRdb's table is partial and in-frame only. The V and J calls and clone size were taken over from that table, and D and trimming were inferred from the DNA. Among 120,000 or so clones listed, 84% were seen once. This TCR derives from a woman aged 25 to 39 who had recovered from COVID-19. The V gene is TRBV4-1, the J gene TRBJ2-7; a weak D match, TRBD1 (6 bases). Sequencing input: peripheral blood. CDR3 coding DNA: TGCGCCAGCAGCCCGCCGAGGGGGGAGCAGTACTTC. Its protein is CASSPPRGEQYF.